Shown below are 2 T cell receptor beta chains from a single sample sequenced in a study of cytomegalovirus exposure and HLA in healthy donors. The PCR made use of 60 Vbeta and 13 Jbeta primers. Some clones are missing from TCRdb's copy, which holds only in-frame ones; the method was immunoSEQ multiplex PCR. The table lists around 120,000 clones, 75% to 85% of them singletons. The sample taken for sequencing was PBMCs. These receptors all come from a male donor in good health and CMV-seronegative.

The CDR3: CASSQEGQGYSPLHF. The CDR3 DNA sequence: TGCGCCAGCAGCCAAGAAGGACAGGGTTATTCACCCCTCCACTTT. V usage is TRBV4-1 and J usage is TRBJ1-6; TRBD1 matches 8 bases. Trimming at V came to 0 bases and at J to 8 bases, leaving 3 bases not matched to a gene. The germline gives CDR1 MGHRA, CDR2 YSYEKL. The CDR3 covers 15 residues.

This rearrangement joins TRBV27 to TRBJ2-3; 7 bases align to TRBD2. Per germline, CDR1 MNHEY and CDR2 SMNVEV (reference sequence). The CDR3 has 16 amino acids. V lost 2 bases and J lost 0; bases outside the gene matches: 5. This chain's CDR3 is CASSLLADMSTDTQYF. Written as DNA, the CDR3 is TGTGCCAGCAGTTTACTAGCGGACATGAGCACAGATACGCAGTATTTT.